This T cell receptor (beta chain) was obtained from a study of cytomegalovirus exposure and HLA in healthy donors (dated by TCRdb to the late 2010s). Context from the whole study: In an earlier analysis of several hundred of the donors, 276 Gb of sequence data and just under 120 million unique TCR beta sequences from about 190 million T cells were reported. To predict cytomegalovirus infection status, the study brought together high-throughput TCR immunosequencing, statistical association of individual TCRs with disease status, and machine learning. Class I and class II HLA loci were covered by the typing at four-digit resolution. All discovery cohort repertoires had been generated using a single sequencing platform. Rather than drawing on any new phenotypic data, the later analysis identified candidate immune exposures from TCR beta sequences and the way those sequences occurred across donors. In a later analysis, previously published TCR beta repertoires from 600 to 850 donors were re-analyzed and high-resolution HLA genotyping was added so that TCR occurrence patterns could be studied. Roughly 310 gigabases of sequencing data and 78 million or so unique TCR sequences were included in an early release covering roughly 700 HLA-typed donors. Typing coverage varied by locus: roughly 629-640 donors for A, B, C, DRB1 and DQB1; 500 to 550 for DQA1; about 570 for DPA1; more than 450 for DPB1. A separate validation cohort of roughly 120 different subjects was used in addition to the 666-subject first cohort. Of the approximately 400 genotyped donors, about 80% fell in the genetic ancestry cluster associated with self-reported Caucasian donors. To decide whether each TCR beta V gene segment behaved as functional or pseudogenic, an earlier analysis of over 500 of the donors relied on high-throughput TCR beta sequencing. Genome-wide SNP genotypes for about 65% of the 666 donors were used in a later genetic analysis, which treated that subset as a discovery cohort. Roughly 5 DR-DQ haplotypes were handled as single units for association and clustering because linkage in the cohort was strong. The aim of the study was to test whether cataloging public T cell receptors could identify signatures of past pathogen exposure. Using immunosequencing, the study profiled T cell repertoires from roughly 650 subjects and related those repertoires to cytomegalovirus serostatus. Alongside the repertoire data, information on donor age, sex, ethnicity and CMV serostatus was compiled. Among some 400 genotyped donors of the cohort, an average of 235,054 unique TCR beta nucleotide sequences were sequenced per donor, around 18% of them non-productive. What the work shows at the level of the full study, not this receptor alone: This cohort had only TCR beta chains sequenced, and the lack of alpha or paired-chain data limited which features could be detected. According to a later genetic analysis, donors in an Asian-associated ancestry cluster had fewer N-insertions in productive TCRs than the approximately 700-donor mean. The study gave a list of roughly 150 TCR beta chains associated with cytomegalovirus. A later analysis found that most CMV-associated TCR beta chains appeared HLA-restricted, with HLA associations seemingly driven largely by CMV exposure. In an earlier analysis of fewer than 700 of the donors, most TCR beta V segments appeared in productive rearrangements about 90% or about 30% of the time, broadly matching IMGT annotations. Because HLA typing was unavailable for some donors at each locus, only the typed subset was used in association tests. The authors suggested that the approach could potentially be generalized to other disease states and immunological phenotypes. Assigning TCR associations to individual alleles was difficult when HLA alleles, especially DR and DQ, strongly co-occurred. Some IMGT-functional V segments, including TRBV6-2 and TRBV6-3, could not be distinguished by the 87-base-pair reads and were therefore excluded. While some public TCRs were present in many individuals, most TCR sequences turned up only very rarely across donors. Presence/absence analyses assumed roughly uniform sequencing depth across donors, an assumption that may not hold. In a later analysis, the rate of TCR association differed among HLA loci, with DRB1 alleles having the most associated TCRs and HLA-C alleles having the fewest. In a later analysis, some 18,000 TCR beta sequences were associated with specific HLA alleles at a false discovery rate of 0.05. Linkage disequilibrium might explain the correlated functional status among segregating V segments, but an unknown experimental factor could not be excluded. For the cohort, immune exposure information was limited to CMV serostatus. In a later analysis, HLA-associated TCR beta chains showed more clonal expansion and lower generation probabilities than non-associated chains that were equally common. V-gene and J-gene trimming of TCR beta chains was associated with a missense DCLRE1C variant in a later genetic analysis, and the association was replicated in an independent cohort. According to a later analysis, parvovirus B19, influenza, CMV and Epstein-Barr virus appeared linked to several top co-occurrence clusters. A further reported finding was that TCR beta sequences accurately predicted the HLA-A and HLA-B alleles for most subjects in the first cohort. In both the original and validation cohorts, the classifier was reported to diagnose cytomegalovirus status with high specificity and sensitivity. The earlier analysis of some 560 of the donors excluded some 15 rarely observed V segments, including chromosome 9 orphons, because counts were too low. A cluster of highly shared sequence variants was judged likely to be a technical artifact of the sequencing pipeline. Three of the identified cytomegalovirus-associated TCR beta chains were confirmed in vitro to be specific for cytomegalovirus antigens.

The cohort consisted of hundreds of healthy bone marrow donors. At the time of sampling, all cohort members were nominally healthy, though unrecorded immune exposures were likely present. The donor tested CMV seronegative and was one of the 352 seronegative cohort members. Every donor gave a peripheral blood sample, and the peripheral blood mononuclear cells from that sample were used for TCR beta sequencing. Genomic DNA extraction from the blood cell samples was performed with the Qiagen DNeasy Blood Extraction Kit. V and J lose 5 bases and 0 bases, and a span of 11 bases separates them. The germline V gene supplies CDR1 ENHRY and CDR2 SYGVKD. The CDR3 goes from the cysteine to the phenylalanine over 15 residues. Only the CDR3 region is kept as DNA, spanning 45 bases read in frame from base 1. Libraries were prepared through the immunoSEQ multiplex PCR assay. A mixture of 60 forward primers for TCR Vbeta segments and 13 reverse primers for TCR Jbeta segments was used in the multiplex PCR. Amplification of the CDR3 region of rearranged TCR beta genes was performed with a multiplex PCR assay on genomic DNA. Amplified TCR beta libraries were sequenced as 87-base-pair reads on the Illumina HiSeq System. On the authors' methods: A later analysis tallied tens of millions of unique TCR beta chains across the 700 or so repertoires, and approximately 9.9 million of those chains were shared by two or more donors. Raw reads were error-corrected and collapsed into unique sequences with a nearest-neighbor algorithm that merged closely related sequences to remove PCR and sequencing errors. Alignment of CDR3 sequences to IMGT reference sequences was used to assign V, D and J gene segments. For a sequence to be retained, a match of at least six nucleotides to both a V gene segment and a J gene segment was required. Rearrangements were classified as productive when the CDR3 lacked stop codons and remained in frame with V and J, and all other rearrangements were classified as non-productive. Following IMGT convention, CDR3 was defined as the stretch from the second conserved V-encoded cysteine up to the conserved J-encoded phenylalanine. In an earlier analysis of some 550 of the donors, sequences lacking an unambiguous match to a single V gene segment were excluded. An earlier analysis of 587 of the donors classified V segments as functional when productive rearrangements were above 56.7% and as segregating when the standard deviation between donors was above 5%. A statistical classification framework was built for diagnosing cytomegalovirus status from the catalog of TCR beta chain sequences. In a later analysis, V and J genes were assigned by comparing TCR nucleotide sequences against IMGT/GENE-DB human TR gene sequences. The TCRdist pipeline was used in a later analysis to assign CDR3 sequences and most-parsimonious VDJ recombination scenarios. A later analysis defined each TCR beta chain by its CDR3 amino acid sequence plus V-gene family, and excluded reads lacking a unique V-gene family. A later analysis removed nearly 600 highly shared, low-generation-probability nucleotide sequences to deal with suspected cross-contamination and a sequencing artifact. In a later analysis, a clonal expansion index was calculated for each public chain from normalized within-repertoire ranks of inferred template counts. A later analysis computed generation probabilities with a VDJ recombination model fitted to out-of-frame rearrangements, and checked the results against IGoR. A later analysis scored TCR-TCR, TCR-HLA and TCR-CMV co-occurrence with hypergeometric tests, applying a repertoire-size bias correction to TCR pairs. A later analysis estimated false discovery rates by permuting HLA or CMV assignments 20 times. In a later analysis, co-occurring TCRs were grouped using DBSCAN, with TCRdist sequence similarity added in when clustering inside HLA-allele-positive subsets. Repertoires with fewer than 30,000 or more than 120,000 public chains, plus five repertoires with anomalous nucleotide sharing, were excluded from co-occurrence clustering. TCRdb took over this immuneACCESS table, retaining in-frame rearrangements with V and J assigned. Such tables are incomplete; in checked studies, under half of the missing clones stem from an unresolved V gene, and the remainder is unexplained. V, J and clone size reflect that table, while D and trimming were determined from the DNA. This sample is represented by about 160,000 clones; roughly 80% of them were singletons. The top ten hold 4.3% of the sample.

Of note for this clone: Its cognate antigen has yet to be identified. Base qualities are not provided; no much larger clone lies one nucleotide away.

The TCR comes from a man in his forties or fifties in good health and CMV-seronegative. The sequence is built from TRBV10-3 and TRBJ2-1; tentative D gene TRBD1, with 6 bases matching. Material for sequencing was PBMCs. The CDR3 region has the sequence CAISRQESSYNEQFF. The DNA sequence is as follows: TGTGCCATCAGTAGACAGGAAAGCTCCTACAATGAGCAGTTCTTC.